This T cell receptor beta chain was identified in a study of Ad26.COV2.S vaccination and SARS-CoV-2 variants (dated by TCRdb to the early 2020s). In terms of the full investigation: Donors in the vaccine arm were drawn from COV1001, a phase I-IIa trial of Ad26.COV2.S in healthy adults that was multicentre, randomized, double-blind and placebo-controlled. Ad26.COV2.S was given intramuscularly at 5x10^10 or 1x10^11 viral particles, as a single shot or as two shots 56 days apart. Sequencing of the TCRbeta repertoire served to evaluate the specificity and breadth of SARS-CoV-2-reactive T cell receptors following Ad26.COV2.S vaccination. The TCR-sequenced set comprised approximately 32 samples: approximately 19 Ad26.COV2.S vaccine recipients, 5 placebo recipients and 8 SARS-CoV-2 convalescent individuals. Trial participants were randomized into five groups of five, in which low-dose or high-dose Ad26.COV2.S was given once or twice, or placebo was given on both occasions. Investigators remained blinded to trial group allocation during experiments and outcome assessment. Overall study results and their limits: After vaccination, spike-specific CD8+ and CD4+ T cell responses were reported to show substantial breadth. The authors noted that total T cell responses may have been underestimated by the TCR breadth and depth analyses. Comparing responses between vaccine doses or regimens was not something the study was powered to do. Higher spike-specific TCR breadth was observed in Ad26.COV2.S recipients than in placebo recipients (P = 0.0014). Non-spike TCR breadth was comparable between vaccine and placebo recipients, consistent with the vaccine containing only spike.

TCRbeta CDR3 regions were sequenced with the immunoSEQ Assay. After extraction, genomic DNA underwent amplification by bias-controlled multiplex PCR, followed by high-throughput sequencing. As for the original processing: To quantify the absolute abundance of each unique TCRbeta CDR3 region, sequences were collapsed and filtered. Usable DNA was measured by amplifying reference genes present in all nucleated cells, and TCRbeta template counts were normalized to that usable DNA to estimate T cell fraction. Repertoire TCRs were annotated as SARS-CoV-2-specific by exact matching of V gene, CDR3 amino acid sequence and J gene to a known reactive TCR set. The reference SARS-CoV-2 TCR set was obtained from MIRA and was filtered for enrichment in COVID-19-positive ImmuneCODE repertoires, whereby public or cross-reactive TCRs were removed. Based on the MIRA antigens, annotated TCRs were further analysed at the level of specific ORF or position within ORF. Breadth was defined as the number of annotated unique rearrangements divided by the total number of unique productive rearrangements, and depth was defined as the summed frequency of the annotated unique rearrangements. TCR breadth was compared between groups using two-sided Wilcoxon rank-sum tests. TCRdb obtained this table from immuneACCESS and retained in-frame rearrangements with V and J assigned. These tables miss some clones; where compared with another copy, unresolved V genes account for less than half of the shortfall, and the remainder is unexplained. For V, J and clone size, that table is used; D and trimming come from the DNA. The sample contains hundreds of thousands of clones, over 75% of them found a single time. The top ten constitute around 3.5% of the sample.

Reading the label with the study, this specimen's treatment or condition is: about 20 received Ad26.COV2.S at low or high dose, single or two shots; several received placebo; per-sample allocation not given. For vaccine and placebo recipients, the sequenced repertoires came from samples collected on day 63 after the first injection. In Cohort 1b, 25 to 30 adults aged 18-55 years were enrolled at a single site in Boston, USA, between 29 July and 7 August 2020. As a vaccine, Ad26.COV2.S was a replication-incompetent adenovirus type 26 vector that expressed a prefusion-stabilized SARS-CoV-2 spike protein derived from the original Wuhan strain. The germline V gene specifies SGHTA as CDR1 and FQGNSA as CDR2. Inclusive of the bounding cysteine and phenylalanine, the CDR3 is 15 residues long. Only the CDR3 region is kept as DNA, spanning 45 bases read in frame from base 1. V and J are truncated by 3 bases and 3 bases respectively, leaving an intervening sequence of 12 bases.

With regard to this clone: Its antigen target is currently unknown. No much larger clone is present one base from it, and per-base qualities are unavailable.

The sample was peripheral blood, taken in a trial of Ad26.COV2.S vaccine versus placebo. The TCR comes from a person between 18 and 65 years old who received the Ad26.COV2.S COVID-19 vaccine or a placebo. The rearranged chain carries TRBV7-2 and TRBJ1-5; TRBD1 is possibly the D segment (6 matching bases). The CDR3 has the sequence CASSFTGTTNQPQHF. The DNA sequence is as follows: TGTGCCAGCAGCTTTACCGGGACAACCAATCAGCCCCAGCATTTT. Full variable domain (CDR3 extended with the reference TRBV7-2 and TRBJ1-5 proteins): GAGVSQSPSNKVTEKGKDVELRCDPISGHTALYWYRQSLGQGLEFLIYFQGNSAPDKSGLPSDRFSAERTGGSVSTLTIQRTQQEDSAVYLCASSFTGTTNQPQHFGDGTRLSIL.